These T cell receptor beta chains were read from a single sample in a study of human T cells and chemical hapten exposure. TCRdb analysed the RACE reads with MiXCR anew, one entry per CDR3 protein. This sample has fewer than 100,000 distinct CDR3 sequences, with around 9.3% found just once. Sequencing used whole blood. Receptors were obtained from a female donor in good health. Some clones in this sample may be carry-over from other donors' samples. Both conserved end residues are part of each CDR3. Fields, in order: clone size, D gene, J gene, V gene, CDR3 protein, CDR3 DNA. A D gene is named only where the DNA matches it firmly. The size field is filled for only some rows; it gives once, few, many or a size class.

few	TRBD1	TRBJ2-2	TRBV12-3/TRBV12-4	CASSLSGTGNTGELFF	TGTGCCAGCAGTCTATCCGGGACAGGGAACACCGGGGAGCTGTTTTTT
-	-	TRBJ1-1	TRBV5-1	CASSPKKGKMNTEAFF	TGCGCCAGCAGCCCCAAGAAGGGGAAAATGAACACTGAAGCTTTCTTT
-	-	TRBJ2-7	TRBV25-1	CASSESITGPGLYEQYF	TGTGCCAGCAGTGAATCCATAACCGGTCCCGGGCTCTACGAGCAGTACTTC
many	-	TRBJ1-2	TRBV6-5	CASSRGGRANYGYTF	TGTGCCAGCAGTCGGGGAGGACGAGCTAACTATGGCTACACCTTC
-	-	TRBJ1-1	TRBV7-9	CASSLQPNTEAFF	TGTGCCAGCAGCTTACAGCCGAACACTGAAGCTTTCTTT
few	-	TRBJ1-1	TRBV7-9	CASSSRAVPQKAEAFF	TGTGCCAGCAGCTCGCGGGCCGTTCCCCAGAAAGCTGAAGCTTTCTTT
many	-	TRBJ1-2	TRBV11-3	CASSLRQTERVSYGYTF	TGTGCCAGCAGCCTACGACAAACCGAACGGGTTAGCTATGGCTACACCTTC
-	-	TRBJ1-1	TRBV28	CASSLWEGRAMNTEAFF	TGTGCCAGCAGTTTATGGGAGGGAAGGGCCATGAACACTGAAGCTTTCTTT
-	-	TRBJ1-3	TRBV12-3/TRBV12-4	CASSPPGNTIYF	TGTGCCAGCAGTCCGCCGGGAAACACCATATATTTT
many	-	TRBJ2-3	TRBV5-1	CASSLAHSTDTQYF	TGCGCCAGCAGCTTGGCCCATAGCACAGATACGCAGTATTTT
many	-	TRBJ2-5	TRBV5-1	CASSSRGRIQETQYF	TGCGCCAGCAGCTCCCGGGGACGGATACAAGAGACCCAGTACTTC
-	-	TRBJ2-1	TRBV12-3/TRBV12-4	CASSLVRNNEQFF	TGTGCCAGCAGTTTAGTCAGGAACAATGAGCAGTTCTTC
-	-	TRBJ2-6	TRBV18	CASSPEGANVLTF	TGTGCCAGCTCACCGGAAGGGGCCAACGTCCTGACTTTC
few	-	TRBJ2-5	TRBV7-6	CASGGTIFTQETQYF	TGTGCCAGTGGGGGGACAATCTTTACCCAAGAGACCCAGTACTTC
few	TRBD1	TRBJ2-4	TRBV4-3	CASSQTDRGNIQYF	TGCGCCAGCAGCCAAACCGACAGGGGGAACATTCAGTACTTC
-	-	TRBJ2-3	TRBV5-5	CASQGYADTQYF	TGTGCCAGCCAGGGTTACGCAGATACGCAGTATTTT
-	-	TRBJ2-3	TRBV7-3	CASSSQGFSTDTQYF	TGTGCCAGCAGCTCCCAGGGTTTCAGCACAGATACGCAGTATTTT
-	TRBD2	TRBJ2-3	TRBV7-2	CASSPPAGGPDTQYF	TGTGCCAGCAGCCCGCCAGCGGGGGGGCCAGATACGCAGTATTTT
-	-	TRBJ1-5	TRBV20-1	CSATGQRDNQPQHF	TGCAGTGCGACAGGACAGAGAGACAATCAGCCCCAGCATTTT
many	-	TRBJ1-1	TRBV5-6	CASSLYGAGWSPEAFF	TGTGCCAGCAGCTTGTACGGGGCCGGATGGTCCCCTGAAGCTTTCTTT
many	-	TRBJ2-3	TRBV11-2	CASGGGTDTQYF	TGTGCCAGCGGCGGAGGCACAGATACGCAGTATTTT
few	-	TRBJ1-6	TRBV7-6	CASSLVGGANSPLHF	TGTGCCAGCAGCTTAGTAGGGGGGGCGAATTCACCCCTCCACTTT
many	-	TRBJ2-6	TRBV13	CASSTNSGANVLTF	TGTGCCAGCAGCACAAACTCTGGGGCCAACGTCCTGACTTTC
medium-sized	TRBD1	TRBJ2-7	TRBV5-1	CASVVLGQGAPNEQYF	TGCGCCAGCGTGGTTTTGGGACAGGGGGCGCCCAACGAGCAGTACTTC
few	TRBD2	TRBJ2-5	TRBV11-2	CASSLGLAGVSQYF	TGTGCCAGCAGCTTAGGTCTAGCGGGGGTATCCCAGTACTTC
-	-	TRBJ1-1	TRBV10-1	CASSESTETLNTEAFF	TGCGCCAGCAGTGAGTCGACAGAAACTTTGAACACTGAAGCTTTCTTT
many	-	TRBJ2-5	TRBV4-3	CASSQGGAGTEGQETQYF	TGCGCCAGCAGCCAAGGTGGGGCAGGAACAGAGGGACAAGAGACCCAGTACTTC
many	-	TRBJ2-4	TRBV4-2	CASSQDLNLVANRENIQYF	TGTGCCAGCAGCCAAGATCTTAACCTCGTAGCCAATCGCGAGAACATTCAGTACTTC
many	-	TRBJ1-6	TRBV18	CASSLPGDSISPLHF	TGTGCCAGCTCACTACCAGGGGACTCCATTTCACCCCTCCACTTT
few	-	TRBJ2-3	TRBV7-2	CASSLAGVADTQYF	TGTGCCAGCAGCTTAGCAGGGGTCGCAGATACGCAGTATTTT
many	-	TRBJ2-7	TRBV4-2	CASSQVVASAYTYEQYF	TGTGCCAGCAGCCAAGTCGTCGCTAGCGCTTACACCTACGAGCAGTACTTC
few	-	TRBJ2-3	TRBV15	CATSRGLLDRPDDTQYF	TGTGCCACCAGCAGAGGCCTTTTGGACAGACCGGACGATACGCAGTATTTT
-	-	TRBJ1-2	TRBV25-1	CASSEDVTRSGYTF	TGTGCCAGCAGTGAAGATGTAACCAGATCAGGCTACACCTTC
-	-	TRBJ1-1	TRBV29-1	CSVARRDLNTEAFF	TGCAGCGTCGCTCGTAGGGACTTGAACACTGAAGCTTTCTTT
few	-	TRBJ2-2	TRBV12-3/TRBV12-4	CASGNRVAGELFF	TGTGCCAGCGGAAACAGGGTGGCCGGGGAGCTGTTTTTT
-	-	TRBJ1-4	TRBV5-6	CASSLYFRSTAGEKLFF	TGTGCCAGCAGCTTATACTTCCGATCAACCGCAGGCGAAAAACTGTTTTTT
many	-	TRBJ2-1	TRBV6-4	CASSESANNEQFF	TGTGCCAGCAGTGAATCAGCGAACAATGAGCAGTTCTTC
few	TRBD1	TRBJ2-1	TRBV4-3	CASSRGQGHEQFF	TGCGCCAGCAGCCGAGGACAGGGCCATGAGCAGTTCTTC
few	-	TRBJ2-7	TRBV7-9	CASSLYQGRPSYEQYF	TGTGCCAGCAGCTTATATCAGGGTCGGCCTTCCTACGAGCAGTACTTC
many	-	TRBJ2-7	TRBV12-3/TRBV12-4	CASSALAWTGTYEQYF	TGTGCCAGCAGTGCACTTGCCTGGACGGGAACCTACGAGCAGTACTTC
-	-	TRBJ2-5	TRBV5-1	CASSLVPTGHPPRGTQYF	TGCGCCAGCAGCTTGGTCCCGACTGGGCACCCACCGAGGGGGACCCAGTACTTC
few	TRBD1	TRBJ2-3	TRBV6-6	CASSPGQADTDTQYF	TGTGCCAGCAGCCCGGGACAGGCTGACACAGATACGCAGTATTTT
many	TRBD1	TRBJ2-7	TRBV4-2	CASSQEADRVPYEQYF	TGTGCCAGCAGCCAAGAAGCGGACAGGGTACCCTACGAGCAGTACTTC
many	TRBD2	TRBJ2-3	TRBV2	CASSTFPSGGLTDTQYF	TGTGCCAGCAGTACCTTTCCCAGCGGGGGGCTCACAGATACGCAGTATTTT
-	-	TRBJ1-1	TRBV11-1	CVSSYQLNTEAFF	TGTGTCAGCAGCTACCAGTTAAACACTGAAGCTTTCTTT
-	-	TRBJ2-1	TRBV6-1	CASSEINEQFF	TGTGCCAGCAGTGAAATCAATGAGCAGTTCTTC
-	-	TRBJ1-3	TRBV3-1	CASSQGGNTIYF	TGTGCCAGCAGCCAAGGTGGAAACACCATATATTTT
few	-	TRBJ2-7	TRBV20-1	CSARDSQGGNKQYF	TGCAGTGCTAGAGATTCCCAGGGGGGGAATAAGCAGTACTTC
many	TRBD1	TRBJ2-5	TRBV29-1	CSVSTRGETQYF	TGCAGCGTTTCTACCAGGGGGGAGACCCAGTACTTC
many	-	TRBJ1-1	TRBV29-1	CSVEEGYTEAFF	TGCAGCGTTGAAGAGGGGTACACTGAAGCTTTCTTT
-	-	TRBJ2-5	TRBV18	CASSPRFETQYF	TGTGCCAGCTCACCAAGGTTTGAGACCCAGTACTTC
-	-	TRBJ2-5	TRBV25-1	CASSEPDSAKETQYF	TGTGCCAGCAGTGAACCGGACAGCGCAAAAGAGACCCAGTACTTC
-	-	TRBJ1-5	TRBV18	CASSPTGRGNQPQHF	TGTGCCAGCTCACCGACAGGTAGGGGCAATCAGCCCCAGCATTTT
-	-	TRBJ2-5	TRBV4-2	CASSRARGGSRAETQYF	TGTGCCAGCAGCCGCGCCCGAGGCGGGTCAAGAGCAGAGACCCAGTACTTC
-	TRBD2	TRBJ2-3	TRBV4-1	CASSPPLAETTDTQYF	TGCGCCAGCAGCCCCCCACTAGCGGAGACCACAGATACGCAGTATTTT
many	TRBD1	TRBJ1-4	TRBV20-1	CSVRNRGRDEKLFF	TGCAGTGTCAGGAACAGGGGGCGCGATGAAAAACTGTTTTTT
-	TRBD1	TRBJ2-4	TRBV3-1	CASSHGGGTGAPNIQYF	TGTGCCAGCAGCCACGGGGGGGGGACAGGGGCCCCAAACATTCAGTACTTC